This T cell receptor (beta chain) was retrieved from a study of control samples from healthy donors and cancer patients. Here immunoSEQ multiplex PCR was the method, and the copy in TCRdb shows in-frame clones only, minus some. This sample yields around 68,000 clones, of which 83% are seen a single time; around a sixth belongs to the top ten. This sequence was found in a man aged 55 to 70 in good health. The sequenced sample consisted of blood.

In DNA, the CDR3 is TGCGCCAGCAGCCAAGAAGGGTTCTATATCGAAAAACTGTTTTTT. It is translated as CASSQEGFYIEKLFF. V and J are TRBV4-1 and TRBJ1-4, with D unresolved. Germline-derived CDR1 and CDR2 are MGHRA and YSYEKL. Trimming shortened V by 0 bases and J by 8 bases, and 13 bases separated the two germline ends. There are 15 residues in the CDR3.